This T cell receptor beta chain was captured by sequencing in a study of control samples from healthy donors and cancer patients. The assay was immunoSEQ multiplex PCR, and TCRdb's table has in-frame clones only and misses some. The top ten hold around 1.3% of the sample, which has some 100,000 clones, 86% seen once. This sequence originates from a woman aged 45-65 years in good health. The sequenced material came from blood.

CDR3 sequence reads: CASSPGMNTEAFF. CDR3 nucleotide sequence: TGTGCCAGCTCACCAGGGATGAACACTGAAGCTTTCTTT. The J gene is TRBJ1-1, the V gene TRBV18; no definite D call. Germline V gene lookup returns CDR1 KGHSH and CDR2 LQKENI. The V end was cut by 2 bases, the J end by 0 bases, with 4 bases between. The CDR3 covers 13 residues.